Each of the 20 T cell receptor beta chains below was sequenced from the same sample in a study of T cells after yellow fever vaccination. TCRdb redid the calling of the 5' RACE reads with MiXCR, one entry per CDR3 protein. The table lists roughly 32,000 distinct CDR3 sequences, around 6.7% of them singletons. The input for sequencing was PBMCs, either bulk or a sorted T-cell subset (CD4+, CD8+, memory, or dextramer-sorted; not recorded which), taken on the day of the first yellow fever vaccination. Source of these receptors: a man aged 18 to 35 who received the YFV17D yellow fever vaccine.

This clonotype has just a few counts. This chain joins TRBV5-4 and TRBJ2-1; no reliable D call. CDR1 is SGHNT and CDR2 is YYREEE in the germline V gene (reference sequence). This CDR3 is 15 amino acids long. V was clipped by 4 bases and J by 8 bases, with 19 bases between them. The CDR3 is CASSRASVGGDEQFF. The CDR3 region has the DNA TGTGCCAGCAGCCGGGCCTCGGTAGGTGGCGATGAGCAGTTCTTC.

In its sample, this clonotype was seen many times. The chain uses TRBV7-6 and TRBJ2-1, with a weak D call TRBD2 (5 bases). Germline V gene sequence: CDR1 SGHVS, CDR2 FNYEAQ. Trimming left V 4 bases short and J 8 bases short, with 15 bases between. The CDR3 contains 14 residues. The CDR3 DNA sequence: TGTGCCAGCAGCTCCATAAGACTAAACCATGAGCAGTTCTTC. Protein product: CASSSIRLNHEQFF.

This clonotype has only a few counts. The DNA for the CDR3 is TGTGCCAGCAGCCAAGGTCCATTGTCCTCCTACGAGCAGTACGTC. As protein: CASSQGPLSSYEQYV. V usage is TRBV11-2 and J usage is TRBJ2-7; D is unresolved. The V end lost 5 bases, the J end lost 0 bases, and 14 bases lay between the germline ends. The CDR3 extends over 15 amino acids. CDR1 and CDR2 from the germline V gene are SGHAT and FQNNGV.

This clonotype was picked up many times. This chain joins TRBV14 and TRBJ2-1; D is unresolved. This CDR3 contains 17 residues. CDR1 is SGHDN and CDR2 is FVKESK in the germline V gene. Trimming cost V 5 bases and J 7 bases, with 24 bases left between them. The CDR3 here is CASSARRLAVSRNEQFF. CDR3 DNA: TGTGCCAGCAGCGCCCGCAGGTTAGCCGTTTCAAGGAATGAGCAGTTCTTC.

This clonotype was recorded many times. This sequence joins TRBV5-1 and TRBJ2-6; D is ambiguous. The CDR3 length is 16 residues. CDR1 and CDR2 (germline): SGHRS, YFSETQ. V lost 2 bases and J 0 bases, leaving 9 bases between the germline ends. Here the CDR3 reads CASSFGDRSGANVLTF. For the CDR3, the DNA is TGCGCCAGCAGCTTTGGAGACCGCTCTGGGGCCAACGTCCTGACTTTC. Full variable domain (remainder filled in from reference TRBV5-1 and TRBJ2-6): KAGVTQTPRYLIKTRGQQVTLSCSPISGHRSVSWYQQTPGQGLQFLFEYFSETQRNKGNFPGRFSGRQFSNSRSEMNVSTLELGDSALYLCASSFGDRSGANVLTFGAGSRLTVL.

The genes are TRBV7-9 and TRBJ2-3; D tentatively fits TRBD1 or TRBD2 (5 bases each). The CDR3 contains 13 residues. The V gene lost 5 bases and the J gene lost 4 bases, with 10 bases spanning the gap. Per the germline V gene, CDR1 is SEHNR and CDR2 is FQNEAQ (reference sequence). The CDR3 region is CASSRLGADTQYF. For the CDR3, the DNA is TGTGCCAGCAGCCGGCTGGGGGCAGATACGCAGTATTTT. The full variable domain, completed using reference TRBV7-9 and TRBJ2-3, is DTGVSQNPRHKITKRGQNVTFRCDPISEHNRLYWYRQTLGQGPEFLTYFQNEAQLEKSRLLSDRFSAERPKGSFSTLEIQRTEQGDSAMYLCASSRLGADTQYFGPGTRLTVL.

This clonotype was picked up many times. The gene calls are TRBV6-1 and TRBJ1-1; 7 nucleotides agree with TRBD1. Germline-derived CDR1 and CDR2 are MNHNS and SASEGT. This CDR3 contains 13 residues. The V and J ends lost 7 bases and 5 bases, in that order; junction bases with no gene match: 7. The CDR3 DNA sequence: TGTGCCAGCATTCAAGGGGGCGGAACTGAAGCTTTCTTT. Amino acid sequence: CASIQGGGTEAFF.

The chain combines TRBV11-2 with TRBJ1-1; 8 bases line up with TRBD1. The CDR3 sequence is 15 residues long. Germline V gene lookup returns CDR1 SGHAT and CDR2 FQNNGV. The V segment lost 1 base and the J segment 1 base; nucleotides outside the gene matches: 2. For the CDR3, the DNA is TGTGCCAGCAGCTTAGCCGGGACAGGGAACACTGAAGCTTTCTTT. This translates into CASSLAGTGNTEAFF.

This chain uses TRBV10-3 with TRBJ1-5, with no clear D. This CDR3 contains 14 residues. Germline assignment: CDR1 ENHRY and CDR2 SYGVKD. V lost 5 bases and J lost 5, with 13 bases in between. The CDR3 protein is CAISRELADQPQHF. The DNA for the CDR3 is TGTGCCATCAGTCGAGAACTAGCCGATCAGCCCCAGCATTTT.

This clonotype came up many times. This chain connects TRBV5-1 to TRBJ2-6, with no clear D. The CDR3 is 16 amino acids. Germline lookup yields CDR1 SGHRS and CDR2 YFSETQ. V lost 0 bases and J lost 0, with 7 bases in between. CDR3 DNA: TGCGCCAGCAGCTTGGGACCCCTCTCTGGGGCCAACGTCCTGACTTTC. It translates to CASSLGPLSGANVLTF.

This clonotype was picked up many times. The rearrangement joins TRBV24-1 to TRBJ2-3, with D hard to call. V gave up 3 bases and J gave up 2 bases, with 8 bases separating them. The CDR3 spans 14 residues. CDR1 and CDR2 from the germline V gene are KGHDR and SFDVKD. The CDR3 here is CATSDQSNTDTQYF. CDR3 in DNA: TGTGCCACCAGTGATCAGTCGAACACAGATACGCAGTATTTT.

V and J are TRBV3-1 and TRBJ1-4; no clear D gene. Germline V gene sequence: CDR1 LGHDT, CDR2 YNNKEL (reference sequence). The CDR3 has 13 residues. V dropped 0 bases and J dropped 8 bases, with 7 bases sitting between them. The CDR3 DNA is TGTGCCAGCAGCCAAGATGGCAGCGAAAAACTGTTTTTT. This gives the protein CASSQDGSEKLFF.

This clonotype was counted between two and nine times. The chain uses TRBV9 and TRBJ1-2, with 9 bases matching TRBD1. J was trimmed by 4 bases and V by 3 bases; bases with no gene match: 4. The CDR3 has 14 amino acids. The germline V gene encodes CDR1 SGDLS and CDR2 YYNGEE. CDR3 amino acids: CASSGTGGLYGYTF. The CDR3 DNA is TGTGCCAGCAGCGGTACAGGGGGCCTCTATGGCTACACCTTC.

This clonotype was seen a few times. The rearrangement joins TRBV7-2 to TRBJ2-5; 12 bases line up with TRBD2. Trimming at V came to 1 base and at J to 5 bases, leaving 8 bases not matched to a gene. This CDR3 region has 17 residues. The germline CDR1 and CDR2 sequences are SGHTA and FQGNSA. The CDR3 coding sequence is TGTGCCAGCAGCTTAGGGGCTAGCGGGGGGGCCGGGGAGACCCAGTACTTC. Amino acids: CASSLGASGGAGETQYF. The full variable domain, in which reference TRBV7-2 and TRBJ2-5 provide the parts outside the CDR3, is GAGVSQSPSNKVTEKGKDVELRCDPISGHTALYWYRQSLGQGLEFLIYFQGNSAPDKSGLPSDRFSAERTGGSVSTLTIQRTQQEDSAVYLCASSLGASGGAGETQYFGPGTRLLVL.

This clonotype has at least ten counts. The chain combines TRBV27 with TRBJ2-3; 7 nucleotides line up with TRBD2. The CDR3 is 13 residues long. The V gene end was trimmed by 5 bases and the J gene end by 4 bases; junction bases not matched to a gene: 3. Germline V lookup: CDR1 MNHEY, CDR2 SMNVEV (reference sequence). The CDR3 loop is CASSLTSADTQYF. The CDR3, as DNA: TGTGCCAGCAGTCTCACTAGCGCAGATACGCAGTATTTT.

This clonotype was seen at least ten times. V is TRBV5-1 and J is TRBJ2-1; D possibly corresponds to TRBD1 (5 bases). The V gene's germline CDR1 is SGHRS and CDR2 YFSETQ. This CDR3 has 13 residues. Trimming took off 4 bases at V and 6 bases at J, with 11 bases between the two ends. Here the CDR3 DNA reads TGCGCCAGCAGCATTCAGGGTGGCAATGAGCAGTTCTTC. This codes for CASSIQGGNEQFF.

Ten or more counts support this clonotype. V gene TRBV6-1 combines with J gene TRBJ1-2, with 8 bases matching TRBD1. This CDR3 is 15 amino acids long. The V segment lost 4 bases and the J segment 3 bases; nucleotides outside the gene matches: 7. Germline assignment: CDR1 MNHNS and CDR2 SASEGT. The CDR3 reads CASSGGQGRDYGYTF. The CDR3 DNA sequence: TGTGCCAGCAGTGGTGGACAGGGCAGGGACTATGGCTACACCTTC.

This clonotype has at least ten counts. This chain joins TRBV3-1 and TRBJ2-7, with 8 bases matching TRBD2. V lost 8 bases, J lost 7 bases, and 10 bases stayed unmatched. Germline lookup yields CDR1 LGHDT and CDR2 YNNKEL (reference sequence). The CDR3 runs 13 residues. The CDR3 nucleotides are TGTGCCAGCGCGGGGGGTGACTTTTCGGAGCAGTACTTC. Protein: CASAGGDFSEQYF.

There are many counts of this clonotype. This chain links TRBV7-2 with TRBJ1-1; D call uncertain. This CDR3 comprises 13 residues. Germline V CDR1 and CDR2: SGHTA, FQGNSA. Between the trimmed V and J ends, which lost 1 base and 3 bases, there was a span of 6 bases. The CDR3 protein is CASSLVWDTEAFF. The DNA for the CDR3 is TGTGCCAGCAGCTTAGTCTGGGACACTGAAGCTTTCTTT. The variable domain in full, completed from reference TRBV7-2 and TRBJ1-1, reads GAGVSQSPSNKVTEKGKDVELRCDPISGHTALYWYRQSLGQGLEFLIYFQGNSAPDKSGLPSDRFSAERTGGSVSTLTIQRTQQEDSAVYLCASSLVWDTEAFFGQGTRLTVV.

The sample holds many counts of this clonotype. This chain connects TRBV10-3 to TRBJ2-1, with D uncertain. This CDR3 has 13 residues. The germline V and J ends were trimmed by 10 bases and 4 bases, with 14 bases remaining between them. Looked up from germline, CDR1 is ENHRY and CDR2 is SYGVKD. The CDR3 nucleotides are TGTGCCACGCTCACCCCACTATACAATGAGCAGTTCTTC. Its protein product is CATLTPLYNEQFF.